The TCR beta chain described here comes from a study of OX40 agonist ivuxolimab in advanced cancers. Notes on the study in general: Expanded clones were, on average, more numerous among CD8+ T cells than CD4+.

The germline V and J ends were trimmed by 5 bases and 3 bases, with 10 bases remaining between them. The CDR3 loop spans 13 amino acids. The V gene's germline CDR1 is LNHNV and CDR2 YYDKDF (reference sequence). Comment on this clone: Its antigen remains unknown.

TCRdb keeps only in-frame clones here, not all; method: immunoSEQ multiplex PCR. Here the sample spans fewer than 85,000 clones, roughly 81% being singletons. Any history of autoimmune disease or systemic immunosuppression disqualified patients. V and J are TRBV15 and TRBJ1-2; D is uncertain. This specimen consisted of CD4+ or CD8+ T cells sorted from blood, obtained in a trial of the OX40 agonist ivuxolimab. The clonotype comes from an adult with an advanced solid tumor such as melanoma, head and neck, liver or kidney cancer. CDR3 residues: CATSVRDHYGYTF. The CDR3 DNA is TGTGCCACCAGCGTGCGGGATCACTATGGCTACACCTTC.